This T cell receptor beta chain is drawn from a study of regulatory T cells in long-lasting Graves disease. About the research overall: A definition of persistent Graves' disease required over 5 years of antithyroid drugs plus positive TSH receptor antibodies.

The time point is: persistent/refractory GD, antithyroid drugs over 5 years with positive TRAb. The TCR library was prepared using RNA isolated from PBMCs. This clonotype turned up a few times. Its antigen remains unknown. Researchers made TCR beta libraries by using iRepertoire HTBI primers and running Arm-PCR on CDR3 regions. MiXCR, applied by TCRdb to the multiplex PCR reads, yields one record per CDR3 protein. This table has a few hundred thousand distinct CDR3 sequences, roughly a fifth appearing once. Study-wide findings and caveats: The small sample size may have reduced accuracy.

V lost 0 bases to trimming and J lost 0 bases; unmatched junction nucleotides: 7. The CDR3 consists of 18 residues. Germline CDR1 and CDR2: SNHLY and FYNNEI. The V and J genes are TRBV2 and TRBJ2-1, with 8 positions matching TRBD2. Sequencing used peripheral blood mononuclear cells (PBMCs), obtained when the disease was refractory, from a patient treated with antithyroid drugs. The receptor's source is a female donor with Graves disease. The chain's CDR3 is CASSEAVTSVSSYNEQFF. CDR3 bases: TGTGCCAGCAGTGAAGCGGTGACTAGCGTGAGCTCCTACAATGAGCAGTTCTTC.